This T cell receptor beta chain was found in a study of cytomegalovirus exposure and HLA in healthy donors. This clone was observed a few times. Its antigen is currently unknown. V shed 4 bases and J shed 8 bases, with 16 bases lying between them. CDR1 is SGHRS, CDR2 YFSETQ, per germline. The CDR3 runs 14 residues. PCR employed 60 Vbeta and 13 Jbeta primers. The assay was immunoSEQ multiplex PCR, and TCRdb's table has in-frame clones only and misses some. The table includes about 220,000 clones, 76% detected once. Study-wide points: Analysis performed later found more than 15,000 TCR beta sequences associated with HLA alleles at 0.05 false discovery rate.

Sample: PBMCs. This rearrangement joins TRBV5-1 to TRBJ2-1; no firm D call. The source of this sequence is a young man in good health and CMV-seronegative. The CDR3 nucleotides are TGCGCCAGCAGCGAGACGAACTACTTGGATGAGCAGTTCTTC. Its protein product is CASSETNYLDEQFF.